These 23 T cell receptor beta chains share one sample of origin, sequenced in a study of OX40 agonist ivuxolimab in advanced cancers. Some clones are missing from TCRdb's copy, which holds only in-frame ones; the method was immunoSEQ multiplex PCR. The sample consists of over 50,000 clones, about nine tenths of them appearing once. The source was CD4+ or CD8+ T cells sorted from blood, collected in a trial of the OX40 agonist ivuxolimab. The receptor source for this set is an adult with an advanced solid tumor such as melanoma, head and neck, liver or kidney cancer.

In nucleotides, the CDR3 is TGTGCCAGCGGGGACAGCGGGTATAGCAATCAGCCCCAGCATTTT. Protein: CASGDSGYSNQPQHF. J is TRBJ1-5 and V is TRBV19; TRBD1 matches at 7 bases. The length of the CDR3 is 15 residues. Germline V gene sequence: CDR1 LNHDA, CDR2 SQIVND (reference sequence). V gave up 9 bases and J gave up 0 bases; unmatched junction bases: 8.

CDR3 in amino acids: CASSRISGLENTEAFF. The CDR3 nucleotides read TGTGCCAGCTCACGCATCTCGGGACTGGAGAACACTGAAGCTTTCTTT. V gene TRBV18 combines with J gene TRBJ1-1, with D possibly TRBD1 on 5 matching bases. V lost 4 bases and J lost 1, with 16 bases in between. The CDR3 contains 16 residues. Germline CDR1 is KGHSH and CDR2 is LQKENI. Based on the CDR3 plus reference TRBV18 and TRBJ1-1, the full variable domain is NAGVMQNPRHLVRRRGQEARLRCSPMKGHSHVYWYRQLPEEGLKFMVYLQKENIIDESGMPKERFSAEFPKEGPSILRIQQVVRGDSAAYFCASSRISGLENTEAFFGQGTRLTVV.

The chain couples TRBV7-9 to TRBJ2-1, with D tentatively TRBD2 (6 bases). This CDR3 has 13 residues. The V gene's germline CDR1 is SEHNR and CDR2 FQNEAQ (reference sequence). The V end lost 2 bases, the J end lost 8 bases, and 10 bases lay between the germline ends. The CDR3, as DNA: TGTGCCAGCAGCTTACCGGGAGCGGATGAGCAGTTCTTC. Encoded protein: CASSLPGADEQFF.

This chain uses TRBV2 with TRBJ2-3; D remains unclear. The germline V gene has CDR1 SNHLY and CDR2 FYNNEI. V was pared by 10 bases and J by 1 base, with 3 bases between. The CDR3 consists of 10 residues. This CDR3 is CATRTDTQYF. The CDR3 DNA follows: TGTGCCACCCGCACAGATACGCAGTATTTT.

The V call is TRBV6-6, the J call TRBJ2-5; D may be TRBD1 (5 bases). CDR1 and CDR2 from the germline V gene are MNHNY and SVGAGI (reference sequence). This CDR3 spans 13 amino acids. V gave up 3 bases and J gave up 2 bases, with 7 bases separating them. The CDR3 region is CASSYRGQETQYF. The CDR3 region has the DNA TGTGCCAGCAGTTATAGGGGACAAGAGACCCAGTACTTC.

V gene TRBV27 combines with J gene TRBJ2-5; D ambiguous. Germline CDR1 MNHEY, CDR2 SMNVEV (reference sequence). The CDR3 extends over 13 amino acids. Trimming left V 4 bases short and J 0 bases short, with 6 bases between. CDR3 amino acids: CASSSPNQETQYF. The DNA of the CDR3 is TGTGCCAGCAGTTCCCCCAACCAAGAGACCCAGTACTTC.

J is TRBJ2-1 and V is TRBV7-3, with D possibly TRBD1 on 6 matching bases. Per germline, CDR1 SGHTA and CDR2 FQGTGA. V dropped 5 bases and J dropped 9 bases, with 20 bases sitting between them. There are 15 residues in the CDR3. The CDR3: CASSPTVGANPEQFF. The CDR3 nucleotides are TGTGCCAGCAGCCCCACGGTGGGGGCCAATCCTGAGCAGTTCTTC.

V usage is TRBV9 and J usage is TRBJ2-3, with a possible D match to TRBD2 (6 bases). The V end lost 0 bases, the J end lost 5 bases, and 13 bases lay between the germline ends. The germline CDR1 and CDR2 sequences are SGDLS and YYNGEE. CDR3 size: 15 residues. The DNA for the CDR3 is TGTGCCAGCAGCGTAGGGGAGGAGTGGGTAGATACGCAGTATTTT. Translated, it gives CASSVGEEWVDTQYF.

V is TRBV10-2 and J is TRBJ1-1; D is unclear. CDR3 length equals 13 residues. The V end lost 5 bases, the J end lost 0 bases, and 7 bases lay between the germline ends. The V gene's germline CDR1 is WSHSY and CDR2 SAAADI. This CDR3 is CASSNGLNTEAFF. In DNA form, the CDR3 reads TGCGCCAGCAGTAACGGATTGAACACTGAAGCTTTCTTT.

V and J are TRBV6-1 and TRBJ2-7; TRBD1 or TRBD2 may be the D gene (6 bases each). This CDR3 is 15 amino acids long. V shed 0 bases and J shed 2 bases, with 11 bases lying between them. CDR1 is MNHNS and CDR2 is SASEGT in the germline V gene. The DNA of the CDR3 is TGTGCCAGCAGTGAAGCCGGCGGGACACCCTACGAGCAGTACGTC. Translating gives CASSEAGGTPYEQYV.

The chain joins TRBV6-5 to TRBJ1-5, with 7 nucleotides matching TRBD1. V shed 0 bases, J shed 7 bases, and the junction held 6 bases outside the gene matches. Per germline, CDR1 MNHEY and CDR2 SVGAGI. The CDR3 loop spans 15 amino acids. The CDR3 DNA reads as TGTGCCAGCAGTTACTCGATTCAGGGGGGCCAGCCCCAGCATTTT. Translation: CASSYSIQGGQPQHF.

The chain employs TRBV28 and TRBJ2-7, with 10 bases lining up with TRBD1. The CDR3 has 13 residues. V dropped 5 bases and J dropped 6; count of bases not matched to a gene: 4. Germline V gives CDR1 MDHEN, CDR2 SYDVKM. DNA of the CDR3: TGTGCCAGCAGTCCGACAGGGGGCGGCGAGCAGTACTTC. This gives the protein CASSPTGGGEQYF.

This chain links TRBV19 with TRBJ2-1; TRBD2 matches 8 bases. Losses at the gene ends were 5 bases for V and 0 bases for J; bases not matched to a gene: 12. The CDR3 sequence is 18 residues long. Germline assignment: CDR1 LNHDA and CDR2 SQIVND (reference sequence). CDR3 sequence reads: CASSPLILAESSYNEQFF. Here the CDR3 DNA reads TGTGCCAGTAGTCCTCTAATACTAGCGGAGAGCTCCTACAATGAGCAGTTCTTC.

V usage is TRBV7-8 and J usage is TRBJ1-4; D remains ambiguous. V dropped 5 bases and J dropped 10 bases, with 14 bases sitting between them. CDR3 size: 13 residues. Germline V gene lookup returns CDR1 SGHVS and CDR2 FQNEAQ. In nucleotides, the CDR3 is TGTGCCAGCAGCACCCACACGTTGGGAAAACTGTTTTTT. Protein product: CASSTHTLGKLFF.

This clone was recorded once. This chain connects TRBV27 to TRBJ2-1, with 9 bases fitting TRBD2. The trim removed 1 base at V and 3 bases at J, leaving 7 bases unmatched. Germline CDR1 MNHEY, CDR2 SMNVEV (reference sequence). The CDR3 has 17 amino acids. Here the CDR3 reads CASSLYQLAGFYNEQFF. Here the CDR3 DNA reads TGTGCCAGCAGTTTATATCAGCTAGCGGGGTTCTACAATGAGCAGTTCTTC.

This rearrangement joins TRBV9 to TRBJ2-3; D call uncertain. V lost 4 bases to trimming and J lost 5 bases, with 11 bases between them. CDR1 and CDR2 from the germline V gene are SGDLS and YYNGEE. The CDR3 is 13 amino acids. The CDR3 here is CASSLPPEDTQYF. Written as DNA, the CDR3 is TGTGCCAGCAGCCTCCCTCCTGAAGATACGCAGTATTTT.

The DNA for the CDR3 is TGTGCCAGCAGTTTATTGTCCACCGGGGAGCTGTTTTTT. Its protein is CASSLLSTGELFF. The chain carries TRBV27 and TRBJ2-2; D is ambiguous. This CDR3 region has 13 residues. The germline V and J ends were trimmed by 1 base and 4 bases, with 4 bases remaining between them. CDR1 MNHEY and CDR2 SMNVEV come from the germline V gene (reference sequence).

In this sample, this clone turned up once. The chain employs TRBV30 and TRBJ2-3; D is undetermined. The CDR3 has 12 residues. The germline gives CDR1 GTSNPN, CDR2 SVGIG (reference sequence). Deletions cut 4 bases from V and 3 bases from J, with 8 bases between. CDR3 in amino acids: CAWKHKTDTQYF. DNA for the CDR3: TGTGCCTGGAAACACAAGACAGATACGCAGTATTTT.

The CDR3 DNA sequence: TGTGCCAGCAGCTACCCCCCAGGGAGGATCGGGGAGCTGTTTTTT. This sequence encodes CASSYPPGRIGELFF. The chain employs TRBV7-9 and TRBJ2-2, with a possible D match to TRBD2 (6 bases). Germline loops: CDR1 SEHNR, CDR2 FQNEAQ (reference sequence). Trimming pared 4 bases from V and 7 bases from J, leaving 16 bases between. The CDR3 extends over 15 amino acids.

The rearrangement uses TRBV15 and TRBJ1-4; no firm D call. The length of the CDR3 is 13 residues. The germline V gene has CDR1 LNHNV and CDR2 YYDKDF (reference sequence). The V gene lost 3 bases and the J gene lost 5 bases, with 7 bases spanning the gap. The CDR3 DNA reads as TGTGCCACCAGCAGTCGCAGGAATGAAAAACTGTTTTTT. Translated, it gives CATSSRRNEKLFF.

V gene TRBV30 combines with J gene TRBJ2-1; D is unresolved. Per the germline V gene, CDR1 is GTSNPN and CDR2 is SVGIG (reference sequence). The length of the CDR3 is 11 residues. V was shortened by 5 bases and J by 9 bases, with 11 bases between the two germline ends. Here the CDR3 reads CAWEDVGEQFF. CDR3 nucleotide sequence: TGTGCCTGGGAGGACGTGGGTGAGCAGTTCTTC. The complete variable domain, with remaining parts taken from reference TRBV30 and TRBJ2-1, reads SQTIHQWPATLVQPVGSPLSLECTVEGTSNPNLYWYRQAAGRGLQLLFYSVGIGQISSEVPQNLSASRPQDRQFILSSKKLLLSDSGFYLCAWEDVGEQFFGPGTRLTVL.

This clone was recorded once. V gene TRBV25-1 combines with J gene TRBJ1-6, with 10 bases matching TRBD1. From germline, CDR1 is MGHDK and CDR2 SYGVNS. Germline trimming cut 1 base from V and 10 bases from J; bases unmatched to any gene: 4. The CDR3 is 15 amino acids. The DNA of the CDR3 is TGTGCCAGCAGTGAATCCGGGACAGGGGTCTCACCCCTCCACTTT. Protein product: CASSESGTGVSPLHF.

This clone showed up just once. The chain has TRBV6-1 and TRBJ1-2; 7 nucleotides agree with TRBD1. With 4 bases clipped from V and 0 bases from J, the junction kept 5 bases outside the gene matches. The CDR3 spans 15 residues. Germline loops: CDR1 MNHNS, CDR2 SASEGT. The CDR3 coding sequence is TGTGCCAGCAGTGTGAGGGACAGCTCTAACTATGGCTACACCTTC. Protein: CASSVRDSSNYGYTF.